This is a list of T cell receptor beta chains from one sample in a study of technical replicates of blood from a handful of donors. Profiling relied on immunoSEQ multiplex PCR, and the TCRdb table lists in-frame clones only, not all of them. The sample has 100,000 or so clones, 95% to 96% seen once; the top ten hold under 0.45%. Sequences were obtained from T cells isolated from PBMCs. These receptors originate from a human donor in good health. CDR3s include the opening cysteine and the closing phenylalanine or tryptophan. D genes are given only for firm matches. Size values are once, few and many counts, or a class for expanded clones, and some rows have none.

v_gene: TRBV19
abundance: -
j_gene: TRBJ2-5
d_gene: -
CDR3aa: CASSDHGGGSQETQYF
CDR3nt: TGTGCCAGTAGTGACCATGGGGGCGGTAGTCAAGAGACCCAGTACTTC

v_gene: TRBV5-1
abundance: -
j_gene: TRBJ2-5
d_gene: TRBD1
CDR3aa: CASSIKQGALKRILTQYF
CDR3nt: TGCGCCAGCAGCATCAAACAGGGGGCCCTAAAAAGGATATTGACCCAGTACTTC

v_gene: TRBV5-1
abundance: -
j_gene: TRBJ1-4
d_gene: -
CDR3aa: CASSLARNLNEKLFF
CDR3nt: TGCGCCAGCAGCTTGGCTCGAAACCTAAATGAAAAACTGTTTTTT

v_gene: TRBV7-9
abundance: -
j_gene: TRBJ2-1
d_gene: -
CDR3aa: CASSLGQVVNEQFF
CDR3nt: TGTGCCAGCAGCTTAGGGCAGGTCGTGAATGAGCAGTTCTTC

v_gene: TRBV28
abundance: -
j_gene: TRBJ2-1
d_gene: -
CDR3aa: CASSLPRERYNEQFF
CDR3nt: TGTGCCAGCAGTTTGCCCCGAGAGAGGTACAATGAGCAGTTCTTC

v_gene: TRBV7-3
abundance: once
j_gene: TRBJ2-1
d_gene: -
CDR3aa: CASSLGTSPSGNEQFF
CDR3nt: TGTGCCAGCAGCTTGGGGACTTCCCCCTCTGGGAATGAGCAGTTCTTC

v_gene: TRBV19
abundance: -
j_gene: TRBJ1-5
d_gene: -
CDR3aa: CASSILEGSNQPQHF
CDR3nt: TGTGCCAGTAGTATTCTGGAGGGCAGCAATCAGCCCCAGCATTTT

v_gene: TRBV27
abundance: once
j_gene: TRBJ2-7
d_gene: TRBD1
CDR3aa: CASSLGKGTGYEQYF
CDR3nt: TGTGCCAGCAGTTTAGGTAAAGGGACAGGGTACGAGCAGTACTTC

v_gene: TRBV5-1
abundance: -
j_gene: TRBJ2-1
d_gene: -
CDR3aa: CASTGNEQFF
CDR3nt: TGCGCCAGCACAGGCAATGAGCAGTTCTTC

v_gene: TRBV13
abundance: once
j_gene: TRBJ1-2
d_gene: -
CDR3aa: CASSLVSGSGYTF
CDR3nt: TGTGCCAGCAGCTTAGTTTCGGGAAGTGGCTACACCTTC